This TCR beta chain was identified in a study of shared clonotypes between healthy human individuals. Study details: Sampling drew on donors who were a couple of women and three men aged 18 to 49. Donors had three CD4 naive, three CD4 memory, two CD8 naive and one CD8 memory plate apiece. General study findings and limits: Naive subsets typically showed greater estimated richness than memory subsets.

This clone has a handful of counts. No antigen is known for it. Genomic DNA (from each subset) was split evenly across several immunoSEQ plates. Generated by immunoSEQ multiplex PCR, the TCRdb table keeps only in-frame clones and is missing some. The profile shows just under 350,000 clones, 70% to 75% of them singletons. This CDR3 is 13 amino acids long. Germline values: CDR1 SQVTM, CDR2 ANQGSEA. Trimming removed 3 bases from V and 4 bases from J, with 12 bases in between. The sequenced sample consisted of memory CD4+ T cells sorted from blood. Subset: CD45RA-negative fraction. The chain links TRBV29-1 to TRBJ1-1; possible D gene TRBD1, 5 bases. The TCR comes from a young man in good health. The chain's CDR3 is CSVDEGTLTEAFF. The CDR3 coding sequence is TGCAGCGTTGATGAAGGGACTCTCACTGAAGCTTTCTTT.